Each of the 22 T cell receptor beta chains below was sequenced from the same sample in a study of cytomegalovirus exposure and HLA in healthy donors. Researchers ran the PCR with 60 Vbeta and 13 Jbeta primers. Profiling relied on immunoSEQ multiplex PCR, and the TCRdb table lists in-frame clones only, not all of them. In the table there are approximately 170,000 clones, around 62% of which are singletons. The sequencing sample was made of PBMCs. The source of these receptors is a man aged 40-49 years in good health and CMV-seronegative.

V is TRBV30 and J is TRBJ1-4, with D tentatively TRBD1 (5 bases). CDR1 and CDR2 from the germline V gene are GTSNPN and SVGIG (reference sequence). The CDR3 is 13 amino acids. V shed 5 bases and J shed 6 bases, with 13 bases lying between them. The CDR3 loop reads CAWATGAYEKLFF. In DNA, the CDR3 is TGTGCCTGGGCAACAGGCGCGTATGAAAAACTGTTTTTT.

This clone was recorded once. The CDR3 nucleotides read TGTGCCAGCAGTGAAGGAACAGGGGGCACCTACGAGCAGTACTTC. This translates into CASSEGTGGTYEQYF. The chain carries TRBV6-1 and TRBJ2-7, with 9 positions matching TRBD1. V was clipped by 1 base and J by 2 bases; unmatched bases: 3. Germline loops: CDR1 MNHNS, CDR2 SASEGT. The CDR3 consists of 15 residues.

The CDR3 loop reads CASSSVSKNIQYF. The CDR3, as DNA: TGTGCCAGCAGTTCAGTGTCCAAAAACATTCAGTACTTC. The chain carries TRBV6-5 and TRBJ2-4; no reliable D call. In germline, CDR1 is MNHEY, CDR2 SVGAGI. V was pared by 4 bases and J by 2 bases, with 6 bases between. CDR3 length equals 13 residues.

The chain joins TRBV27 to TRBJ2-2; maybe TRBD1 (5 bases). The CDR3 runs 15 residues. V was shortened by 2 bases and J by 4 bases, with 11 bases between the two germline ends. Germline loops: CDR1 MNHEY, CDR2 SMNVEV (reference sequence). CDR3 DNA sequence: TGTGCCAGCAGTTTAAAGGGGCGGAGCACCGGGGAGCTGTTTTTT. Protein product: CASSLKGRSTGELFF.

Concerning this clone itself: The identical CDR3 is also encoded by other nucleotide sequences in the sample. The chain links TRBV9 to TRBJ2-2; 8 bases align to TRBD2. CDR3 length: 15 amino acids. CDR1 and CDR2 from the germline V gene are SGDLS and YYNGEE. V gave up 1 base and J gave up 4 bases; unmatched junction bases: 3. The CDR3 sequence is CASSVTSGSTGELFF. CDR3 nucleotide sequence: TGTGCCAGCAGCGTAACTAGCGGATCCACCGGGGAGCTGTTTTTT.

The genes are TRBV29-1 and TRBJ1-2; no reliable D call. From germline, CDR1 is SQVTM and CDR2 ANQGSEA. Between the trimmed V and J ends, which lost 0 bases and 1 base, there was a span of 6 bases. This CDR3 is built from 13 residues. CDR3 in amino acids: CSVEETVNYGYTF. The CDR3 DNA follows: TGCAGCGTTGAAGAAACGGTTAACTATGGCTACACCTTC.

This clone has a count of ten or more. This chain connects TRBV7-9 to TRBJ2-2, with a tentative D call TRBD1 (5 bases). CDR1 and CDR2 from the germline V gene are SEHNR and FQNEAQ (reference sequence). Trimming left V 1 base short and J 4 bases short, with 10 bases between. The length of the CDR3 is 15 residues. CDR3 sequence reads: CASSLVGAVTGELFF. As DNA, the CDR3 is TGTGCCAGCAGCTTAGTAGGGGCGGTCACCGGGGAGCTGTTTTTT.

V gene TRBV7-3 combines with J gene TRBJ2-5; TRBD2 is a possible D gene (6 bases). This CDR3 region has 15 residues. The germline V and J ends were trimmed by 3 bases and 5 bases, with 16 bases remaining between them. Germline CDR1 and CDR2: SGHTA and FQGTGA. The CDR3 coding sequence is TGTGCCAGCAGCTTCGGGCTCCGGGGGATGGAGACCCAGTACTTC. Encoded protein: CASSFGLRGMETQYF.

The chain employs TRBV6-4 and TRBJ2-1; 9 nucleotides align to TRBD2. Germline V CDR1 and CDR2: MRHNA, SNTAGT. The V gene end was trimmed by 5 bases and the J gene end by 6 bases; junction bases not matched to a gene: 5. This CDR3 has 14 amino acids. In DNA form, the CDR3 reads TGTGCCAGCAGTACGGGACTAGCTGCCAATGAGCAGTTCTTC. The encoded protein is CASSTGLAANEQFF.

This chain uses TRBV9 with TRBJ2-5, with a possible D match to TRBD1 (6 bases). Looked up from germline, CDR1 is SGDLS and CDR2 is YYNGEE. V lost 0 bases and J lost 1, with 13 bases in between. CDR3 size: 16 residues. The DNA for the CDR3 is TGTGCCAGCAGCGTAGCTTCCCAGGGGATCCAAGAGACCCAGTACTTC. Protein product: CASSVASQGIQETQYF.

A few counts support this clone. The rearrangement links TRBV4-1 to TRBJ1-1, with D uncertain. The germline V gene has CDR1 MGHRA and CDR2 YSYEKL. There are 15 residues in the CDR3. V was cut by 1 base and J by 0 bases, with 9 bases left in between. The CDR3 region has the DNA TGCGCCAGCAGCCAAGGCGTCGGGATGAACACTGAAGCTTTCTTT. It codes for CASSQGVGMNTEAFF.

V and J are TRBV6-5 and TRBJ2-1, with 9 bases aligning to TRBD2. Germline loops: CDR1 MNHEY, CDR2 SVGAGI. Germline trimming cut 8 bases from V and 6 bases from J; bases unmatched to any gene: 8. The CDR3 loop spans 14 amino acids. CDR3 in DNA: TGTGCCAGCGGAAATAGCGGGAGAGGCAATGAGCAGTTCTTC. Its translation: CASGNSGRGNEQFF.

The chain combines TRBV6-6 with TRBJ2-7, with D possibly TRBD2 on 5 matching bases. This CDR3 spans 14 amino acids. The V gene's germline CDR1 is MNHNY and CDR2 SVGAGI (reference sequence). The V end lost 5 bases, the J end lost 0 bases, and 11 bases lay between the germline ends. CDR3 coding DNA: TGTGCCAGCAGTACCTTTGGGAGCTCCTACGAGCAGTACTTC. Its protein is CASSTFGSSYEQYF.

This clone was counted a few times. The chain links TRBV30 to TRBJ1-2; no clear D. The length of the CDR3 is 17 residues. The germline V and J ends were trimmed by 1 base and 0 bases, with 18 bases remaining between them. Germline V gene lookup returns CDR1 GTSNPN and CDR2 SVGIG (reference sequence). DNA for the CDR3: TGTGCCTGGAGTGGAGGGTCAACCGCAGCTCCTAACTATGGCTACACCTTC. It codes for CAWSGGSTAAPNYGYTF. Supplemented by reference TRBV30 and TRBJ1-2, the full variable domain reads SQTIHQWPATLVQPVGSPLSLECTVEGTSNPNLYWYRQAAGRGLQLLFYSVGIGQISSEVPQNLSASRPQDRQFILSSKKLLLSDSGFYLCAWSGGSTAAPNYGYTFGSGTRLTVV.

This clone came up a few times. J is TRBJ2-3 and V is TRBV6-6; TRBD1 agrees at 7 bases. The CDR3 spans 16 residues. The V and J ends lost 3 bases and 1 base, in that order; junction bases with no gene match: 7. Per germline, CDR1 MNHNY and CDR2 SVGAGI (reference sequence). CDR3 protein: CASSYIRQGGTDTQYF. DNA of the CDR3: TGTGCCAGCAGTTATATCCGACAGGGTGGCACAGATACGCAGTATTTT.

The J gene is TRBJ1-1, the V gene TRBV6-5; D possibly corresponds to TRBD1 (5 bases). Trimming stripped 2 bases from V and 5 bases from J, with 15 bases between. The germline V gene encodes CDR1 MNHEY and CDR2 SVGAGI. The length of the CDR3 is 15 residues. In DNA, the CDR3 is TGTGCCAGCAGTTACCGTTCGGGGGTCGGGACTGAAGCTTTCTTT. This encodes CASSYRSGVGTEAFF.

The V gene is TRBV6-5, the J gene TRBJ1-5, with a possible D match to TRBD1 (6 bases). Germline CDR1 and CDR2: MNHEY and SVGAGI. This CDR3 contains 14 residues. V lost 7 bases and J lost 0, with 10 bases in between. The CDR3 coding sequence is TGTGCCAGCAAGGACAGTTATAGCAATCAGCCCCAGCATTTT. Its translation is CASKDSYSNQPQHF.

This rearrangement joins TRBV18 to TRBJ2-7; the match to TRBD1 covers 8 bases. Germline V gene data show CDR1 as KGHSH and CDR2 as LQKENI. The CDR3 has 15 amino acids. V lost 3 bases to trimming and J lost 3 bases; unmatched junction nucleotides: 7. The CDR3 DNA reads TGTGCCAGCTCACCCACAGGGGGAATTCGCTACGAGCAGTACTTC. Translated, it gives CASSPTGGIRYEQYF.

The rearrangement joins TRBV5-1 to TRBJ2-5; 8 bases agree with TRBD2. After removal of 3 bases from V and 5 bases from J, the junction contained 12 bases not matched to a gene. Germline V gene sequence: CDR1 SGHRS, CDR2 YFSETQ. The CDR3 has 16 amino acids. Here the CDR3 DNA reads TGCGCCAGCAGCTCCCCGTATCGGGAGGGCCTTGAGACCCAGTACTTC. It translates to CASSSPYREGLETQYF. The entire variable domain, with the rest obtained from reference TRBV5-1 and TRBJ2-5, is as follows: KAGVTQTPRYLIKTRGQQVTLSCSPISGHRSVSWYQQTPGQGLQFLFEYFSETQRNKGNFPGRFSGRQFSNSRSEMNVSTLELGDSALYLCASSSPYREGLETQYFGPGTRLLVL.

This clone was seen more than once but under ten times. The gene calls are TRBV7-9 and TRBJ2-7; 8 nucleotides line up with TRBD1. Trimming took 5 bases from V and 5 from J; bases not matched to a gene: 14. Germline V CDR1 and CDR2: SEHNR, FQNEAQ (reference sequence). The CDR3 is 16 amino acids. CDR3 DNA sequence: TGTGCCAGCAGCCCATTTAGACAGGGGCTTGTCGACGAGCAGTACTTC. Encoded protein: CASSPFRQGLVDEQYF.

The chain couples TRBV19 to TRBJ1-2, with D perhaps TRBD1 (5 bases). In germline, CDR1 is LNHDA, CDR2 SQIVND (reference sequence). The CDR3 is made up of 21 amino acids. The V and J ends lost 4 bases and 6 bases respectively, with 36 bases between them. CDR3 in DNA: TGTGCCAGTAGTACCCCTGCGCGGTTGAGCAAGGCTAGCGAGGGGCAGAATGGCTACACCTTC. This encodes CASSTPARLSKASEGQNGYTF.

The CDR3 loop reads CASSGTSGSPETQYF. Written as DNA, the CDR3 is TGTGCCAGCAGTGGGACTAGCGGGAGCCCGGAGACCCAGTACTTC. V and J are TRBV6-6 and TRBJ2-5; 14 bases agree with TRBD2. The length of the CDR3 is 15 residues. Germline V gene lookup returns CDR1 MNHNY and CDR2 SVGAGI (reference sequence). With V trimmed by 5 bases and J by 5 bases, 4 bases remained unmatched.